The next 30 T cell receptor beta chains were all read from a single sample in a study of Ad26.COV2.S vaccination and SARS-CoV-2 variants. Profiled with immunoSEQ multiplex PCR; TCRdb holds only in-frame clones, not every one. Of about 280,000 clones in the sample, around 87% were seen once. Treatment noted: over 15 received Ad26.COV2.S at low or high dose, single or two shots; about 5 received placebo; per-sample allocation not given. Samples analyzed were those drawn on day 63 after the first vaccine or placebo injection. The specimen was peripheral blood, collected in a trial of Ad26.COV2.S vaccine versus placebo. The receptors stem from a person between 18 and 60 years old who received the Ad26.COV2.S COVID-19 vaccine or a placebo.

The chain recombines TRBV7-6 with TRBJ2-3; TRBD1 matches at 7 bases. This CDR3 has 16 amino acids. Germline values: CDR1 SGHVS, CDR2 FNYEAQ. The ends lost 5 bases at V and 2 bases at J; junction bases unmatched: 10. Written as DNA, the CDR3 is TGTGCCAGCAGCCCCACCCGACAGGGTTTCACAGATACGCAGTATTTT. This translates into CASSPTRQGFTDTQYF. The full variable domain, rest sourced from reference TRBV7-6 and TRBJ2-3, is GAGVSQSPRYKVTKRGQDVALRCDPISGHVSLYWYRQALGQGPEFLTYFNYEAQQDKSGLPNDRFSAERPEGSISTLTIQRTEQRDSAMYRCASSPTRQGFTDTQYFGPGTRLTVL.

The rearrangement joins TRBV12-3 or TRBV12-4 to TRBJ2-3; perhaps TRBD2 as D (5 bases). Trimming stripped 5 bases from V and 2 bases from J, with 8 bases between. This CDR3 comprises 13 residues. The CDR3 DNA sequence: TGTGCCAGCAGTAGCGGATACACAGATACGCAGTATTTT. Its protein is CASSSGYTDTQYF.

The chain carries TRBV7-9 and TRBJ1-2; D call uncertain. This CDR3 region has 14 residues. The germline V gene has CDR1 SEHNR and CDR2 FQNEAQ (reference sequence). V lost 7 bases and J lost 3, with 15 bases in between. This CDR3 reads CASILASVDYGYTF. The CDR3 DNA follows: TGTGCCAGCATCCTGGCTTCGGTTGACTATGGCTACACCTTC.

The V and J genes are TRBV11-2 and TRBJ1-2; no definite D call. CDR3 length equals 12 residues. The V end was cut by 1 base, the J end by 2 bases, with 2 bases between. Germline CDR1 is SGHAT and CDR2 is FQNNGV. For the CDR3, the DNA is TGTGCCAGCAGCTTAGGCAACTATGGCTACACCTTC. This gives the protein CASSLGNYGYTF.

The J gene is TRBJ2-3, the V gene TRBV27; the match to TRBD2 covers 13 bases. V was pared by 6 bases and J by 2 bases, with 8 bases of the junction left unmatched. The germline V gene encodes CDR1 MNHEY and CDR2 SMNVEV (reference sequence). The CDR3 is 17 amino acids. The CDR3 nucleotides read TGTGCCAGCAGCCGTCCGGGACTAGCGGGGCTCACAGATACGCAGTATTTT. Its protein product is CASSRPGLAGLTDTQYF.

In nucleotides, the CDR3 is TGTGCCTGGAGTATAGCCCCTCACTCCTACGAGCAGTACTTC. This sequence encodes CAWSIAPHSYEQYF. This chain uses TRBV30 with TRBJ2-7; no clear D. CDR1 is GTSNPN and CDR2 is SVGIG in the germline V gene (reference sequence). The V and J ends lost 2 bases and 0 bases respectively, with 11 bases between them. The CDR3 runs 14 residues. The variable domain in full, completed from reference TRBV30 and TRBJ2-7, reads SQTIHQWPATLVQPVGSPLSLECTVEGTSNPNLYWYRQAAGRGLQLLFYSVGIGQISSEVPQNLSASRPQDRQFILSSKKLLLSDSGFYLCAWSIAPHSYEQYFGPGTRLTVT.

The chain employs TRBV3-1 (or the pseudogene TRBV3-2) and TRBJ1-4; 8 positions match TRBD1. The V gene's germline CDR1 is LGHDT and CDR2 YNNKEL (reference sequence). The CDR3 has 15 amino acids. J was trimmed by 7 bases and V by 2 bases; bases with no gene match: 6. CDR3: CASSQLAGGGEKLFF. For the CDR3, the DNA is TGTGCCAGCAGCCAACTGGCAGGGGGCGGTGAAAAACTGTTTTTT.

The chain joins TRBV7-9 to TRBJ1-2; D gene uncertain. The CDR3 extends over 13 amino acids. Trimming cost V 2 bases and J 8 bases, with 12 bases left between them. Germline assignment: CDR1 SEHNR and CDR2 FQNEAQ (reference sequence). CDR3 sequence reads: CASSLIQLWGYTF. In DNA form, the CDR3 reads TGTGCCAGCAGCTTAATCCAGCTCTGGGGCTACACCTTC.

There are a few counts of this clone. V usage is TRBV11-2 and J usage is TRBJ2-5; TRBD1 matches at 8 bases. Germline trimming cut 5 bases from V and 5 bases from J; bases unmatched to any gene: 7. Germline V gives CDR1 SGHAT, CDR2 FQNNGV. There are 14 residues in the CDR3. The CDR3 sequence: CASSQGQGGETQYF. For the CDR3, the DNA is TGTGCCAGCAGCCAAGGACAGGGCGGCGAGACCCAGTACTTC.

Notes on this clone: Other DNA sequences in this specimen translate into the identical CDR3. V and J are TRBV5-1 and TRBJ2-7; TRBD1 matches 7 bases. This CDR3 has 13 amino acids. V lost 4 bases and J lost 2; bases outside the gene matches: 3. The germline gives CDR1 SGHRS, CDR2 YFSETQ. In DNA form, the CDR3 reads TGCGCCAGCAGCCTAGACAGGGCCTACGAGCAGTACTTC. Translating gives CASSLDRAYEQYF. The whole variable domain, filled in from reference TRBV5-1 and TRBJ2-7, reads KAGVTQTPRYLIKTRGQQVTLSCSPISGHRSVSWYQQTPGQGLQFLFEYFSETQRNKGNFPGRFSGRQFSNSRSEMNVSTLELGDSALYLCASSLDRAYEQYFGPGTRLTVT.

The rearrangement joins TRBV5-1 to TRBJ2-1, with 9 positions matching TRBD1. The germline V gene encodes CDR1 SGHRS and CDR2 YFSETQ. The CDR3 contains 17 residues. J gave up 7 bases and V 4 bases, and 15 bases lay outside the gene matches. CDR3 DNA sequence: TGCGCCAGCAGCCAACCAGGGGGACAGGGAGTCGAGAATGAGCAGTTCTTC. Its translation: CASSQPGGQGVENEQFF.

The V and J genes are TRBV18 and TRBJ2-7; TRBD1 is a possible D gene (8 bases). The germline V and J ends were trimmed by 2 bases and 7 bases, with 21 bases remaining between them. This CDR3 comprises 16 residues. The germline gives CDR1 KGHSH, CDR2 LQKENI. This CDR3 is CASSPFDTGGAVEQYF. CDR3 DNA sequence: TGTGCCAGCTCACCATTTGATACAGGGGGGGCTGTAGAGCAGTACTTC.

This clone appeared once. The rearrangement links TRBV2 to TRBJ2-3, with a weak D call TRBD1 (6 bases). The CDR3 runs to 12 residues. V dropped 8 bases and J dropped 3 bases, with 9 bases sitting between them. Germline CDR1 reads SNHLY; CDR2 reads FYNNEI. The CDR3 spells CASQGWTDTQYF. DNA for the CDR3: TGTGCCAGCCAGGGGTGGACAGATACGCAGTATTTT.

This chain joins TRBV14 and TRBJ1-5; 8 bases map to TRBD1. The CDR3 spans 14 residues. V lost 1 base, J lost 7 bases, and 3 bases stayed unmatched. Per germline, CDR1 SGHDN and CDR2 FVKESK. The CDR3 is CASSQAGGGQPQHF. DNA of the CDR3: TGTGCCAGCAGCCAAGCAGGGGGCGGGCAGCCCCAGCATTTT.

The CDR3 nucleotides read TGTGCCAGCAGCTTAGCGACGTATTCACCCCTCCACTTT. Translation gives CASSLATYSPLHF. The V gene is TRBV11-2, the J gene TRBJ1-6; D remains unclear. The germline gives CDR1 SGHAT, CDR2 FQNNGV. The CDR3 consists of 13 residues. Trimming cost V 1 base and J 8 bases, with 6 bases left between them.

The count of this clone is one. The chain combines TRBV5-1 with TRBJ1-4; 7 bases fit TRBD1. This CDR3 has 15 amino acids. Per the germline V gene, CDR1 is SGHRS and CDR2 is YFSETQ. Unmatched junction bases numbered 2, after V lost 0 bases and J lost 3 bases. In nucleotides, the CDR3 is TGCGCCAGCAGCTTGGCTCAGGGGGCTAATGAAAAACTGTTTTTT. This codes for CASSLAQGANEKLFF. Looking up the rest from reference TRBV5-1 and TRBJ1-4 gives the full variable domain: KAGVTQTPRYLIKTRGQQVTLSCSPISGHRSVSWYQQTPGQGLQFLFEYFSETQRNKGNFPGRFSGRQFSNSRSEMNVSTLELGDSALYLCASSLAQGANEKLFFGSGTQLSVL.

This sequence joins TRBV5-1 and TRBJ2-7, with 8 positions matching TRBD2. CDR3 length: 13 amino acids. J was trimmed by 6 bases and V by 5 bases; bases with no gene match: 7. Germline loops: CDR1 SGHRS, CDR2 YFSETQ. CDR3 region: CASSREGGSEQYF. In nucleotides, the CDR3 is TGCGCCAGCAGTCGGGAGGGGGGCTCCGAGCAGTACTTC.

This chain joins TRBV18 and TRBJ2-1; unclear D gene. The CDR3 covers 11 residues. The germline gives CDR1 KGHSH, CDR2 LQKENI. The germline V and J ends were trimmed by 2 bases and 9 bases, with 5 bases remaining between them. DNA of the CDR3: TGTGCCAGCTCACCATCCGGTGAGCAGTTCTTC. It codes for CASSPSGEQFF.

The chain is built from TRBV7-2 and TRBJ1-2, with 10 bases that match TRBD1. The CDR3 contains 15 residues. V dropped 5 bases and J dropped 6; count of bases not matched to a gene: 9. Germline V gene data show CDR1 as SGHTA and CDR2 as FQGNSA. The CDR3 protein is CASSLGQGLWDGYTF. The CDR3 region has the DNA TGTGCCAGCAGCCTGGGACAGGGGTTGTGGGATGGCTACACCTTC.

The chain uses TRBV4-1 and TRBJ1-5, with D tentatively TRBD1 (6 bases). Germline lookup yields CDR1 MGHRA and CDR2 YSYEKL. V was cut by 6 bases and J by 2 bases, with 17 bases left in between. The CDR3 is 16 residues long. CDR3 protein: CASSHRVVVGNQPQHF. The DNA for the CDR3 is TGCGCCAGCAGTCACAGGGTAGTAGTCGGCAATCAGCCCCAGCATTTT.

V is TRBV30 and J is TRBJ2-5; no definite D call. The germline V gene has CDR1 GTSNPN and CDR2 SVGIG (reference sequence). This CDR3 region has 12 residues. Trimming shortened V by 4 bases and J by 2 bases, and 8 bases separated the two germline ends. The CDR3 spells CAWTEQQETQYF. CDR3 in DNA: TGTGCCTGGACAGAACAACAAGAGACCCAGTACTTC.

V is TRBV3-1 (or the pseudogene TRBV3-2) and J is TRBJ1-1; D not resolved. The CDR3 runs 13 residues. Germline V gene sequence: CDR1 LGHDT, CDR2 YNNKEL (reference sequence). Trimming removed 1 base from V and 7 bases from J, with 10 bases in between. CDR3: CASSQGPRGEAFF. Written as DNA, the CDR3 is TGTGCCAGCAGCCAAGGACCTCGCGGTGAAGCTTTCTTT.

The chain uses TRBV18 and TRBJ2-5; TRBD2 matches 13 bases. This CDR3 is 15 amino acids long. Germline CDR1 and CDR2: KGHSH and LQKENI. V lost 3 bases and J lost 5; bases outside the gene matches: 3. The DNA for the CDR3 is TGTGCCAGCTCACCGGGACTAGCGGGAATGGAGACCCAGTACTTC. It yields the protein CASSPGLAGMETQYF.

This clone was seen just once. J is TRBJ2-7 and V is TRBV9; 7 bases are shared with TRBD2. Germline V lookup: CDR1 SGDLS, CDR2 YYNGEE. V shed 3 bases, J shed 5 bases, and the junction held 14 bases outside the gene matches. The CDR3 runs 16 residues. CDR3 residues: CASSALLLAPLHEQYF. In nucleotides, the CDR3 is TGTGCCAGCAGCGCACTCTTACTAGCGCCCCTACACGAGCAGTACTTC.

The chain combines TRBV2 with TRBJ2-5; D might be TRBD1 or TRBD2, each matching 6 bases. Trimming stripped 4 bases from V and 0 bases from J, with 12 bases between. Germline lookup yields CDR1 SNHLY and CDR2 FYNNEI. The CDR3 loop spans 15 amino acids. The CDR3 region is CASSAWGANQETQYF. The CDR3, as DNA: TGTGCCAGCAGTGCGTGGGGGGCCAACCAAGAGACCCAGTACTTC.

The rearrangement joins TRBV7-6 to TRBJ2-7; a weak D match, TRBD2 (5 bases). The V gene's germline CDR1 is SGHVS and CDR2 FNYEAQ. The CDR3 contains 15 residues. V lost 1 base, J lost 0 bases, and 10 bases lay in between. CDR3 region: CASSLVVGNSYEQYF. CDR3 coding DNA: TGTGCCAGCAGCTTAGTGGTCGGGAACTCCTACGAGCAGTACTTC.

Comment on this clone: Other DNA sequences in this specimen translate into the identical CDR3. This sequence joins TRBV30 and TRBJ1-2; 7 positions agree with TRBD1. Unmatched junction bases numbered 0, after V lost 3 bases and J lost 2 bases. Germline V gene sequence: CDR1 GTSNPN, CDR2 SVGIG (reference sequence). The CDR3 extends over 12 amino acids. CDR3 nucleotide sequence: TGTGCCTGGAGACAGGGGAACTATGGCTACACCTTC. It codes for CAWRQGNYGYTF.

In the case of this clone: This CDR3 is also generated by other DNA sequences in the sample. The chain is built from TRBV4-3 and TRBJ1-6; D ambiguous. Trimming took off 0 bases at V and 5 bases at J, with 8 bases between the two ends. CDR1 and CDR2 from the germline V gene are LGHNA and YSLEER. The CDR3 is 15 residues long. The CDR3 here is CASSQDPRNNSPLHF. CDR3 nucleotides: TGCGCCAGCAGCCAAGACCCCAGAAATAATTCACCCCTCCACTTT.

The chain is built from TRBV7-8 and TRBJ2-1; 10 bases are shared with TRBD2. Unmatched junction bases numbered 5, after V lost 1 base and J lost 5 bases. Germline assignment: CDR1 SGHVS and CDR2 FQNEAQ. The CDR3 length is 16 residues. CDR3: CASSLVAAGGNNEQFF. In DNA, the CDR3 is TGTGCCAGCAGCTTAGTTGCAGCGGGAGGGAACAATGAGCAGTTCTTC.

V and J are TRBV6-5 and TRBJ2-5; TRBD2 aligns across 9 bases. The CDR3 runs 15 residues. The V gene's germline CDR1 is MNHEY and CDR2 SVGAGI. V lost 6 bases and J lost 7; bases outside the gene matches: 12. In DNA form, the CDR3 reads TGTGCCAGCAGGGAGGGAGCGGGGGGTTGGGGGACCCAGTACTTC. This gives the protein CASREGAGGWGTQYF.